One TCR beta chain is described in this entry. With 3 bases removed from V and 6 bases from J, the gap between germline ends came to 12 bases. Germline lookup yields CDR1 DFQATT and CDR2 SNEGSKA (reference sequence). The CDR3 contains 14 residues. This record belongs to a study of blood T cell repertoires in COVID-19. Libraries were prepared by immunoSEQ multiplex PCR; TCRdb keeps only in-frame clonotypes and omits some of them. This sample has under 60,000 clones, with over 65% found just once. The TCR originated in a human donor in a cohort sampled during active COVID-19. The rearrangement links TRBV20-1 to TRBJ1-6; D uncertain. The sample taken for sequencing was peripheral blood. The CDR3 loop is CSASEAGGNSPLHF. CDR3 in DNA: TGCAGTGCTAGTGAGGCAGGAGGTAATTCACCCCTCCACTTT.